This T cell receptor (beta chain) was captured in a study of cytomegalovirus exposure and HLA in healthy donors. Study observations and caveats: Apparent HLA restriction characterized most CMV-associated TCR beta chains in a later analysis. Later analysis placed DRB1 highest and HLA-C lowest in TCR association rates, which differed by HLA locus.

With regard to this clone: The antigen remains unidentified.

Nominal health characterized the donors when sampled, though unrecorded immune exposures were likely. J gave up 2 bases and V 4 bases, and 4 bases lay outside the gene matches. The CDR3 extends over 14 amino acids. Germline V gives CDR1 SGHNT, CDR2 YYREEE (reference sequence). Primers included in the PCR were 60 Vbeta and 13 Jbeta primers. Generated by immunoSEQ multiplex PCR, the TCRdb table keeps only in-frame clones and is missing some. Among approximately 180,000 clones listed, 60% to 80% were seen once. The receptor comes from a man aged 40-55 years in good health and CMV-seropositive. Sequencing input: PBMCs. The chain links TRBV5-4 to TRBJ2-5; TRBD2 aligns across 8 bases. CDR3 DNA: TGTGCCAGCAGCCGGGGGGGGGCGCAAGAGACCCAGTACTTC. Its translation: CASSRGGAQETQYF.